Below are 27 T cell receptor beta chains sequenced from a single sample in a study of T-cell reconstitution after alpha-beta-depleted transplantation in children. Unique molecular identifiers were used to barcode this TCRbeta library. A single record per CDR3 protein comes from TCRdb applying MiXCR to the PCR reads. This sample yields some 350,000 distinct CDR3 sequences, of which 9% to 12% are seen a single time; around 2.5% belongs to the top ten. The specimen comprised PBMCs from the stem cell graft donor, sampled from the stem cell graft. All receptors come from a human donor who donated a stem cell graft to a child with acute lymphoblastic leukemia.

Worth noting for this clonotype: A junction boundary mismatches the germline segment, possibly from a read error. The CDR3 DNA follows: TGTGCCAGCAGCTTAGCGGCCGCGGGACGCCCCTCTGGGGCCAACGGCCTGACTTTC. This gives the protein CASSLAAAGRPSGANGLTF. V and J are TRBV7-2 and TRBJ2-6; D might be TRBD2 (6 bases). The CDR3 runs to 19 residues. The germline CDR1 and CDR2 sequences are SGHTA and FQGNSA.

J is TRBJ2-3 and V is TRBV10-3, with TRBD1 as a possible D gene (5 bases). The CDR3 is made up of 13 amino acids. Trimming cost V 2 bases and J 7 bases, with 10 bases left between them. CDR1 is ENHRY and CDR2 is SYGVKD in the germline V gene. Here the CDR3 DNA reads TGTGCCATCAGTGAGACCGACAGAAATACGCAGTATTTT. Translated, it gives CAISETDRNTQYF.

This clonotype has ten or more counts. V usage is TRBV7-2 and J usage is TRBJ2-1; TRBD1 matches at 7 bases. The germline gives CDR1 SGHTA, CDR2 FQGNSA. The CDR3 is made up of 14 amino acids. Trimming took 4 bases from V and 7 from J; bases not matched to a gene: 7. CDR3 sequence (DNA): TGTGCCAGCAGCTCAAGACAGGGTACGAATGAGCAGTTCTTC. This codes for CASSSRQGTNEQFF. Full variable domain (rest looked up from reference TRBV7-2 and TRBJ2-1): GAGVSQSPSNKVTEKGKDVELRCDPISGHTALYWYRQSLGQGLEFLIYFQGNSAPDKSGLPSDRFSAERTGGSVSTLTIQRTQQEDSAVYLCASSSRQGTNEQFFGPGTRLTVL.

The chain links TRBV20-1 to TRBJ2-7; 9 bases map to TRBD2. The CDR3 has 16 residues. The germline gives CDR1 DFQATT, CDR2 SNEGSKA (reference sequence). Unmatched junction bases numbered 11, after V lost 0 bases and J lost 5 bases. The CDR3 loop is CSARDRGVAGDHEQYF. The CDR3 DNA sequence: TGCAGTGCTAGAGATCGGGGGGTAGCGGGAGACCACGAGCAGTACTTC.

V and J are TRBV20-1 and TRBJ2-7; TRBD1 aligns across 7 bases. There are 14 residues in the CDR3. The trim removed 6 bases at V and 0 bases at J, leaving 8 bases unmatched. The germline CDR1 and CDR2 sequences are DFQATT and SNEGSKA (reference sequence). CDR3 DNA sequence: TGCAGTGCCCACGACAGGGCAGTCTCCTACGAGCAGTACTTC. Amino acid sequence: CSAHDRAVSYEQYF.

This chain connects TRBV12-3 or TRBV12-4 to TRBJ1-2; tentatively, D is TRBD1 (5 bases). The CDR3 is 12 amino acids. Trimming took off 5 bases at V and 8 bases at J, with 12 bases between the two ends. CDR3 sequence (DNA): TGTGCCAGCAGTACACGGGGGAGGGGCTACACCTTC. Protein product: CASSTRGRGYTF.

This clonotype occurred many times. J is TRBJ2-7 and V is TRBV4-3, with 8 positions matching TRBD1. There are 15 residues in the CDR3. CDR1 is LGHNA, CDR2 YSLEER, per germline. Trimming took 3 bases from V and 6 from J; bases not matched to a gene: 10. The CDR3 nucleotides are TGCGCCAGCAGCCAGACCACAGGGGGAGTCGGCGAGCAGTACTTC. This gives the protein CASSQTTGGVGEQYF.

This CDR3 is CASSHGTRGGKLFF. In nucleotides, the CDR3 is TGCGCCAGCAGCCACGGGACACGTGGTGGAAAACTGTTTTTT. V gene TRBV5-1 combines with J gene TRBJ1-4; TRBD1 might be the D (6 bases). Germline CDR1 and CDR2: SGHRS and YFSETQ. CDR3 length equals 14 residues. Trimming cost V 4 bases and J 10 bases, with 17 bases left between them.

In this sample, this clonotype turned up a few times. The chain is built from TRBV6-5 and TRBJ2-7, with D hard to call. Per germline, CDR1 MNHEY and CDR2 SVGAGI. V was cut by 6 bases and J by 6 bases, with 9 bases left in between. CDR3 length: 11 residues. In nucleotides, the CDR3 is TGTGCCAGCAGGCGGCTAAGCGAGCAGTACTTC. It yields the protein CASRRLSEQYF.

V gene TRBV20-1 combines with J gene TRBJ2-7; perhaps TRBD2 as D (6 bases). V lost 0 bases and J lost 2, with 14 bases in between. The CDR3 has 15 residues. The germline V gene encodes CDR1 DFQATT and CDR2 SNEGSKA (reference sequence). CDR3 sequence (DNA): TGCAGTGCTAGAGAAACCGGGACTGGGGCCTACGAGCAGTACTTC. It translates to CSARETGTGAYEQYF.

The chain uses TRBV24-1 and TRBJ2-2; 7 bases fit TRBD1. V was clipped by 4 bases and J by 3 bases; unmatched bases: 10. The CDR3 runs 17 residues. From germline, CDR1 is KGHDR and CDR2 SFDVKD. The CDR3 loop is CATSDARQGGYTGELFF. CDR3 DNA: TGTGCCACCAGTGACGCAAGACAGGGCGGGTACACCGGGGAGCTGTTTTTT.

This clonotype was observed a few times. V is TRBV12-3 or TRBV12-4 and J is TRBJ2-7; a possible D gene is TRBD1 (6 bases). The germline V and J ends were trimmed by 7 bases and 7 bases, with 23 bases remaining between them. The CDR3 has 15 residues. DNA of the CDR3: TGTGCCAGCACTTTCGTGGACAGTCAGGAGAAAGAGCAGTACTTC. Its translation: CASTFVDSQEKEQYF.

V is TRBV29-1 and J is TRBJ1-1; D is uncertain. The CDR3 length is 13 residues. Looked up from germline, CDR1 is SQVTM and CDR2 is ANQGSEA. The germline V and J ends were trimmed by 7 bases and 0 bases, with 12 bases remaining between them. CDR3 coding DNA: TGCAGCGCATTGACCGGGATGAACACTGAAGCTTTCTTT. This codes for CSALTGMNTEAFF.

This clonotype was seen a few times. This rearrangement joins TRBV29-1 to TRBJ1-2; D is undetermined. The V gene lost 0 bases and the J gene lost 10 bases, with 15 bases spanning the gap. Germline V gives CDR1 SQVTM, CDR2 ANQGSEA. The CDR3 length is 13 residues. CDR3 loop: CSVEDPNGLSYTF. CDR3 in DNA: TGCAGCGTTGAAGATCCCAACGGGTTATCCTACACCTTC.

This clonotype turned up a few times. The gene calls are TRBV5-1 and TRBJ1-1; 7 bases agree with TRBD1. Per germline, CDR1 SGHRS and CDR2 YFSETQ. The V gene end was trimmed by 4 bases and the J gene end by 0 bases; junction bases not matched to a gene: 18. CDR3 size: 19 residues. CDR3 sequence (DNA): TGCGCCAGCAGCCCGGGTGGTTGGCGGGAGGGGGCGGTGAACACTGAAGCTTTCTTT. Translation gives CASSPGGWREGAVNTEAFF. Full variable domain (remainder filled in from reference TRBV5-1 and TRBJ1-1): KAGVTQTPRYLIKTRGQQVTLSCSPISGHRSVSWYQQTPGQGLQFLFEYFSETQRNKGNFPGRFSGRQFSNSRSEMNVSTLELGDSALYLCASSPGGWREGAVNTEAFFGQGTRLTVV.

This clonotype was observed a handful of times. The V gene is TRBV6-1, the J gene TRBJ2-2; the match to TRBD1 covers 10 bases. V lost 7 bases to trimming and J lost 6 bases; unmatched junction nucleotides: 8. Looked up from germline, CDR1 is MNHNS and CDR2 is SASEGT. CDR3 size: 15 residues. The DNA for the CDR3 is TGTGCCAGCATCCCTAAGGGACAGGGGTCCGGGGAGCTGTTTTTT. It yields the protein CASIPKGQGSGELFF.

The rearrangement uses TRBV4-3 and TRBJ2-1; TRBD2 matches at 7 bases. The germline V gene has CDR1 LGHNA and CDR2 YSLEER. The length of the CDR3 is 18 residues. V shed 0 bases and J 0 bases; nucleotides not matched to a gene: 8. In nucleotides, the CDR3 is TGCGCCAGCAGCCAAGATGGGCTAGCGGCTAGCTCCTACAATGAGCAGTTCTTC. Translating it yields CASSQDGLAASSYNEQFF.

There are a few counts of this clonotype. CDR3 DNA sequence: TGCAGTGCTAGAGATTTTGAAGCGGGGCCCCACAATGAGCAGTTCTTC. This translates into CSARDFEAGPHNEQFF. The gene calls are TRBV20-1 and TRBJ2-1; 7 bases are shared with TRBD2. The CDR3 runs 16 residues. Trimming removed 0 bases from V and 5 bases from J; junction bases left unmatched: 10. CDR1 is DFQATT, CDR2 SNEGSKA, per germline (reference sequence).

In its sample, this clonotype was seen a few times. V gene TRBV6-2 or TRBV6-3 combines with J gene TRBJ2-3, with D unclear. Trimming stripped 2 bases from V and 6 bases from J, with 12 bases between. This CDR3 has 14 residues. CDR1 and CDR2 from the germline V gene are MNHEY and SVGEGT. DNA for the CDR3: TGTGCCAGCAGTTACCCCGACCTTGAGGATACGCAGTATTTT. Its protein product is CASSYPDLEDTQYF.

In its sample, this clonotype was seen a few times. The V call is TRBV20-1, the J call TRBJ2-5, with D hard to call. The ends were cut back, 1 base at V and 1 base at J, with 7 bases in the middle. The CDR3 extends over 13 amino acids. CDR1 is DFQATT and CDR2 is SNEGSKA in the germline V gene (reference sequence). CDR3 residues: CSARGYTQETQYF. Written as DNA, the CDR3 is TGCAGTGCTAGAGGCTATACCCAAGAGACCCAGTACTTC.

In its sample, this clonotype was seen many times. The chain carries TRBV7-3 and TRBJ2-2, with D possibly being TRBD1 (5 bases). Between the trimmed V and J ends, which lost 0 bases and 2 bases, there was a span of 7 bases. The CDR3 runs 15 residues. Germline V CDR1 and CDR2: SGHTA, FQGTGA. For the CDR3, the DNA is TGTGCCAGCAGCTTAACTACAGGAAACACCGGGGAGCTGTTTTTT. Residues: CASSLTTGNTGELFF.

The rearrangement links TRBV12-3 or TRBV12-4 to TRBJ2-2, with 7 nucleotides matching TRBD2. This CDR3 has 14 residues. J was trimmed by 4 bases and V by 7 bases; bases with no gene match: 6. The CDR3 DNA reads TGTGCCAGCACCTACACGGGAGGCACCGGGGAGCTGTTTTTT. As protein: CASTYTGGTGELFF.

This rearrangement joins TRBV7-2 to TRBJ2-5; 10 positions agree with TRBD2. The germline V gene has CDR1 SGHTA and CDR2 FQGNSA. After removal of 3 bases from V and 3 bases from J, the junction contained 1 base not matched to a gene. The CDR3 contains 14 residues. CDR3 in amino acids: CASSFLAGEETQYF. The CDR3 DNA follows: TGTGCCAGCAGCTTCCTAGCGGGAGAAGAGACCCAGTACTTC.

This clonotype was detected a few times. The rearrangement links TRBV7-2 to TRBJ2-7; no firm D call. CDR3 length equals 15 residues. Trimming took 1 base from V and 3 from J, leaving 13 bases between them. The V gene's germline CDR1 is SGHTA and CDR2 FQGNSA. The CDR3 loop reads CASSLGYSPVYEQYF. Written as DNA, the CDR3 is TGTGCCAGCAGCTTAGGTTATAGTCCCGTCTACGAGCAGTACTTC. The full variable domain, its missing parts supplied by reference TRBV7-2 and TRBJ2-7, is GAGVSQSPSNKVTEKGKDVELRCDPISGHTALYWYRQSLGQGLEFLIYFQGNSAPDKSGLPSDRFSAERTGGSVSTLTIQRTQQEDSAVYLCASSLGYSPVYEQYFGPGTRLTVT.

This clonotype was observed a handful of times. A junction boundary mismatches the germline segment, possibly from a read error. V is TRBV7-9 and J is TRBJ2-1, with D perhaps TRBD1 or TRBD2 (5 bases each). This CDR3 comprises 14 residues. Germline V gene data show CDR1 as SEHNR and CDR2 as FQNEAQ (reference sequence). Written as DNA, the CDR3 is TGTGCCAGCAGCTCGATGGGGGACGGCCTCAGATTGATCTTC. Its translation is CASSSMGDGLRLIF.

This clonotype was picked up many times. This chain uses TRBV11-2 with TRBJ2-1; D might be TRBD1 or TRBD2, each matching 6 bases. The ends were cut back, 8 bases at V and 4 bases at J, with 15 bases in the middle. Germline V gene sequence: CDR1 SGHAT, CDR2 FQNNGV. This CDR3 has 14 amino acids. CDR3 sequence reads: CASGGPGLYNEQFF. CDR3 bases: TGTGCCAGCGGGGGCCCGGGACTTTACAATGAGCAGTTCTTC.

This chain connects TRBV7-9 to TRBJ2-6; no clear D gene. V dropped 2 bases and J dropped 2 bases, with 7 bases sitting between them. This CDR3 has 15 residues. Germline V CDR1 and CDR2: SEHNR, FQNEAQ (reference sequence). As DNA, the CDR3 is TGTGCCAGCAGCTTATTGTCGGCTGGGGCCAACGTCCTGACTTTC. It codes for CASSLLSAGANVLTF.